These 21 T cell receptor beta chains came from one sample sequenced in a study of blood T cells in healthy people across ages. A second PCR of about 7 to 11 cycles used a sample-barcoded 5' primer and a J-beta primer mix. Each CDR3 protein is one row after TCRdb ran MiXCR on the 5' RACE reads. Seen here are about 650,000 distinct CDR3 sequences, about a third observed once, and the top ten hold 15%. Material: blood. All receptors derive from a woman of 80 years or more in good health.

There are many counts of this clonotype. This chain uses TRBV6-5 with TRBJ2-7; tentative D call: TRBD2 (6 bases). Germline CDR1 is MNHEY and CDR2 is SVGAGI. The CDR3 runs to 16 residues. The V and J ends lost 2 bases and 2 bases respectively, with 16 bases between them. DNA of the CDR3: TGTGCCAGCAGTTACCTGAGACTAGGCCGTACCTACGAGCAGTACTTC. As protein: CASSYLRLGRTYEQYF.

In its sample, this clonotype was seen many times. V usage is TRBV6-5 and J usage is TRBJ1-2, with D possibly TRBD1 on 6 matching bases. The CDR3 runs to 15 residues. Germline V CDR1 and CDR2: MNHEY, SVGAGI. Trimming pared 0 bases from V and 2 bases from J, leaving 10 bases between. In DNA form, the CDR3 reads TGTGCCAGCAGTTACTCGAGAGGGGGAAACTATGGCTACACCTTC. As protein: CASSYSRGGNYGYTF.

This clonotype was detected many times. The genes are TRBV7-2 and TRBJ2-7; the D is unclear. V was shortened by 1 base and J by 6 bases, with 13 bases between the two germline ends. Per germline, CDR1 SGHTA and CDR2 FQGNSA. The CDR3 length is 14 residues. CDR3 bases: TGTGCCAGCAGCTTAGAGCCCAATGCCCTCGAGCAGTACTTC. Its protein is CASSLEPNALEQYF.

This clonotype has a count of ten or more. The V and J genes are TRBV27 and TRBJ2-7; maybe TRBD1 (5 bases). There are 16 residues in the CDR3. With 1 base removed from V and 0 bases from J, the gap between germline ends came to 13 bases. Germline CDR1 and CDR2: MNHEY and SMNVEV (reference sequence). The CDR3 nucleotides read TGTGCCAGCAGTTTATTCCAGGGTCAAGGCTCCTACGAGCAGTACTTC. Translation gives CASSLFQGQGSYEQYF.

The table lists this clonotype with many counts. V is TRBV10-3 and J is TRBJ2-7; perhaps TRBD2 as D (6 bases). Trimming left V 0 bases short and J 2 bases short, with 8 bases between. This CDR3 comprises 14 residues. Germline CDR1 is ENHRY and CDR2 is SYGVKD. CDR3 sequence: CAISESGGTYEQYF. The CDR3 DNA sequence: TGTGCCATCAGTGAGTCTGGGGGGACCTACGAGCAGTACTTC.

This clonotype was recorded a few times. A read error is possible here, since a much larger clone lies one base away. The CDR3 is CSARDQLRNNEQYF. DNA for the CDR3: TGCAGTGCTAGAGATCAACTGCGTAACAATGAGCAGTACTTC. The J gene is TRBJ2-5, the V gene TRBV20-1; no reliable D call. CDR3 length: 14 residues. V was clipped by 0 bases and J by 11 bases, with 19 bases between them. The germline V gene has CDR1 DFQATT and CDR2 SNEGSKA (reference sequence).

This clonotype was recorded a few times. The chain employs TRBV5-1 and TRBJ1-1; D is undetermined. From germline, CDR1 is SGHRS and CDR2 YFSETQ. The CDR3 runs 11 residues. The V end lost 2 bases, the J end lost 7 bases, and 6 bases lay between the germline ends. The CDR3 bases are TGCGCCAGCAGCTTAGGACGTGAAGCTTTCTTT. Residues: CASSLGREAFF.

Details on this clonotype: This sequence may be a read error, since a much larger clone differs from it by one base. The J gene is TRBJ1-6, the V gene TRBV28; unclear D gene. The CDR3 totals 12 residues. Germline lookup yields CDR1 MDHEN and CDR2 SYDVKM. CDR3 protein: CASRTGRSPPHF. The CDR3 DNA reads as TGTGCCAGCAGGACGGGGAGGTCACCCCCCCACTTT.

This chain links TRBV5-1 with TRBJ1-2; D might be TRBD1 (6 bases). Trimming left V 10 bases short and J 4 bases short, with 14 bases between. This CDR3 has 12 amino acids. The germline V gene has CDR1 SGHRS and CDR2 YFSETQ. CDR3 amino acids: CAVDTGSYGYTF. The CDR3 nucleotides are TGCGCCGTTGATACAGGGTCCTATGGCTACACCTTC.

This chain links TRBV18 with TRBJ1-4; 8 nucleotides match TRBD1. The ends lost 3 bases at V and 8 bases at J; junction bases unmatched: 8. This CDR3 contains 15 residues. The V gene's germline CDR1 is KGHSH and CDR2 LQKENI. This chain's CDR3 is CASSPRQGQGEKLFF. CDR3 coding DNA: TGTGCCAGCTCACCCCGACAGGGGCAAGGCGAAAAACTGTTTTTT.

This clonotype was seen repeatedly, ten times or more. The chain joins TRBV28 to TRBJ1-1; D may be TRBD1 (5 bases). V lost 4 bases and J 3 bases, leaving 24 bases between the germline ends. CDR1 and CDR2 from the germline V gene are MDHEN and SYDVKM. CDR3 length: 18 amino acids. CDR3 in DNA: TGTGCCAGCAGTTCCCCCTTGGGGCCGGGTCCTTCGGACACTGAAGCTTTCTTT. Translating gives CASSSPLGPGPSDTEAFF.

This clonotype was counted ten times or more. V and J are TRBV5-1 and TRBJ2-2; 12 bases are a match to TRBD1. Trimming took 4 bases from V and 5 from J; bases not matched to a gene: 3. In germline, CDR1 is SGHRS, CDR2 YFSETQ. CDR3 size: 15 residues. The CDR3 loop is CASSLGQGATGELFF. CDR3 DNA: TGCGCCAGCAGCCTGGGACAGGGGGCAACCGGGGAGCTGTTTTTT. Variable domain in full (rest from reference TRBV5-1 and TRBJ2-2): KAGVTQTPRYLIKTRGQQVTLSCSPISGHRSVSWYQQTPGQGLQFLFEYFSETQRNKGNFPGRFSGRQFSNSRSEMNVSTLELGDSALYLCASSLGQGATGELFFGEGSRLTVL.

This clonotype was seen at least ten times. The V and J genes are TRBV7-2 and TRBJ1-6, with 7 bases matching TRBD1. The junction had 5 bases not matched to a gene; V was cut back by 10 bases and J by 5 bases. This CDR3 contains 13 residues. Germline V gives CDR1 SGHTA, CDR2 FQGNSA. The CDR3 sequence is CANRQGDNSPLHF. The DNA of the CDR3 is TGTGCCAACCGACAGGGTGATAATTCACCCCTCCACTTT.

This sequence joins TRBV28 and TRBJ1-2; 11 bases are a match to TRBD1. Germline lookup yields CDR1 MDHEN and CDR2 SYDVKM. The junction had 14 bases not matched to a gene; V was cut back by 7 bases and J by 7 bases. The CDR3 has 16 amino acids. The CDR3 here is CASTPLSGTGGVGYTF. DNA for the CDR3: TGTGCCAGCACGCCGCTTTCCGGGACAGGGGGTGTTGGCTACACCTTC.

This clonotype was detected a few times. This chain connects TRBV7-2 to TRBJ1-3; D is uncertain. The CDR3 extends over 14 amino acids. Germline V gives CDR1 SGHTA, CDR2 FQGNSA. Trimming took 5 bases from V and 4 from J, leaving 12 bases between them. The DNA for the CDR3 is TGTGCCAGCAGCCAGATGAGTTCCGGAAACACCATATATTTT. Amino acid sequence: CASSQMSSGNTIYF.

CDR3 sequence: CASSPTSYNEQYF. The CDR3 DNA reads TGTGCCAGCTCACCAACTAGCTACAATGAGCAGTACTTC. This chain uses TRBV18 with TRBJ2-1, with a weak D call TRBD2 (6 bases). The closer fit of TRBJ2-7 to the DNA end suggests the J call may be wrong. This CDR3 spans 13 amino acids. Germline CDR1 KGHSH, CDR2 LQKENI.

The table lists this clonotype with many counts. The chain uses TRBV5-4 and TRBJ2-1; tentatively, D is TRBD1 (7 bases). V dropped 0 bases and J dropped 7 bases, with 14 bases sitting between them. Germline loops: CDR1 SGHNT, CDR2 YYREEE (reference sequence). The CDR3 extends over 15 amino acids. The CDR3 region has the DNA TGTGCCAGCAGCTTGGGGCAGGGGGGAAGAAATGAGCAGTTCTTC. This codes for CASSLGQGGRNEQFF.

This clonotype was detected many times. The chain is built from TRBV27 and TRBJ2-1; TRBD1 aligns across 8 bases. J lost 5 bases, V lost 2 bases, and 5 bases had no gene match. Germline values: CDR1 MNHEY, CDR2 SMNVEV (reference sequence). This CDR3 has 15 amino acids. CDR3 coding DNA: TGTGCCAGCAGTTTACGGACAGGGAGCCACAATGAGCAGTTCTTC. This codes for CASSLRTGSHNEQFF.

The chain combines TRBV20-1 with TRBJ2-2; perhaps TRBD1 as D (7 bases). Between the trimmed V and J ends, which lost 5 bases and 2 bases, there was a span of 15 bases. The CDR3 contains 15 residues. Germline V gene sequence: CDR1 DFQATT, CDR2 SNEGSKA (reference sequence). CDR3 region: CSAAVRGVNTGELFF. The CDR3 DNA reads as TGCAGTGCTGCGGTCAGGGGGGTAAACACCGGGGAGCTGTTTTTT.

The CDR3 reads CASSPVAINYGYTF. The CDR3 DNA is TGTGCCAGCAGCCCCGTGGCCATTAACTATGGCTACACCTTC. V usage is TRBV11-2 and J usage is TRBJ1-2; D remains ambiguous. Trimming cost V 5 bases and J 1 base, with 11 bases left between them. The length of the CDR3 is 14 residues. The germline V gene has CDR1 SGHAT and CDR2 FQNNGV.

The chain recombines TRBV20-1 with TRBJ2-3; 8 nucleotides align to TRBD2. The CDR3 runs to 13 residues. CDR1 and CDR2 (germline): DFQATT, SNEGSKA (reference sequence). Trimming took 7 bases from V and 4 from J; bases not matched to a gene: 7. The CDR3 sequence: CSGRGLGADTQYF. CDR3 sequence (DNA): TGCAGTGGGCGGGGACTAGGAGCAGATACGCAGTATTTT.